This TCR beta chain is from a study of beta chain features in type 1 diabetes. Whole-study context: The patient and healthy donor groups were comparable for age, gender and cell yields.

The study, taken as a whole, reports: The study left unresolved whether HLA type influences TCRB rearrangement. Moderately but significantly shorter TCRB CDR3s were found in Type 1 diabetes patients in all four CD4+ subsets. Junctions at VDJ sites from type 1 diabetes patients had fewer insertions and more deletions.

Concerning this clone itself: What it binds is unknown.

The authors reverse transcribed all of the isolated RNA, so sequencing captured expressed TCRB transcripts. Profiled with immunoSEQ multiplex PCR; TCRdb holds only in-frame clones, not every one. Of 250,000 or so clones in the sample, approximately 70% were seen once. The sample taken for sequencing was naive CD4+ T cells from blood. This TCR was recovered from a man under 40 in good health.

The CDR3 reads CATSRVPPGDTQYF. The CDR3 DNA reads TGTGCCACCAGCAGAGTACCCCCCGGGGATACGCAGTATTTT. V usage is TRBV15 and J usage is TRBJ2-3; D is unresolved. V was clipped by 1 base and J by 6 bases, with 11 bases between them. The germline CDR1 and CDR2 sequences are LNHNV and YYDKDF (reference sequence). This CDR3 spans 14 amino acids.